The 5 T cell receptor beta chains below were found in one sample sequenced in a study of cytomegalovirus exposure and HLA in healthy donors. Produced via immunoSEQ multiplex PCR; TCRdb's table is partial and in-frame only. This sample carries about 180,000 clones, 85% of them seen once, and the ten largest clones take more than 15%. Sequencing was done on a sample of PBMCs. The source of these receptors is a man between 18 and 29 years old in good health and CMV-seropositive.

V usage is TRBV25-1 and J usage is TRBJ2-1, with a possible D match to TRBD2 (5 bases). CDR3 length: 17 amino acids. Per the germline V gene, CDR1 is MGHDK and CDR2 is SYGVNS. V was pared by 3 bases and J by 1 base, with 16 bases between. The CDR3 DNA follows: TGTGCCAGCAGTGAGCTCCGGGATTCCCTTTCCTACAATGAGCAGTTCTTC. Translation: CASSELRDSLSYNEQFF.

The chain joins TRBV5-4 to TRBJ1-1, with a weak D call TRBD1 (5 bases). Germline assignment: CDR1 SGHNT and CDR2 YYREEE (reference sequence). The CDR3 is 17 amino acids. V was pared by 5 bases and J by 1 base, with 21 bases between. The CDR3 loop reads CASRFGGMGGGNTEAFF. The CDR3 coding sequence is TGTGCCAGCAGGTTTGGCGGCATGGGGGGAGGGAACACTGAAGCTTTCTTT.

The chain recombines TRBV10-3 with TRBJ1-1, with a tentative D call TRBD1 (5 bases). The CDR3 runs to 16 residues. CDR1 is ENHRY and CDR2 is SYGVKD in the germline V gene. Trimming cost V 0 bases and J 2 bases, with 13 bases left between them. The CDR3 DNA sequence: TGTGCCATCAGTGAGTCCTCGACAGATTTTAACACTGAAGCTTTCTTT. Amino acid sequence: CAISESSTDFNTEAFF.

The chain has TRBV6-5 and TRBJ1-5, with 10 positions matching TRBD1. In germline, CDR1 is MNHEY, CDR2 SVGAGI. V lost 6 bases to trimming and J lost 7 bases; unmatched junction nucleotides: 6. The CDR3 is made up of 14 amino acids. The CDR3 reads CASSGTGARQPQHF. The CDR3 region has the DNA TGTGCCAGCAGCGGGACAGGGGCAAGACAGCCCCAGCATTTT.

With respect to this clone: The junction shows a germline mismatch at one end, possibly a read error. The chain links TRBV6-1 to TRBJ2-7; D is ambiguous. The germline V gene encodes CDR1 MNHNS and CDR2 SASEGT. The CDR3 contains 12 residues. CDR3 coding DNA: TGTGCCAGCAGAGAAGACCACCGCAGGCAGTACTTC. Translated: CASREDHRRQYF.